This T cell receptor (beta chain) was retrieved from a study of Graves' ophthalmopathy and Graves' hyperthyroidism listed by TCRdb under 2018. As for the study more broadly: A patient counted as having stable hyperthyroidism if there was no progression to ophthalmopathy within 18 months of follow-up. To tell Graves' ophthalmopathy apart from Graves' hyperthyroidism, and to predict which patients would progress to ophthalmopathy, the study relied on TCR beta repertoire signatures. In more than five hyperthyroidism patients, T-cell repertoires of thyroid tissue and blood were compared. To explore V-J signatures that separate ophthalmopathy from hyperthyroidism, a discovery set of 95 to 100 patients was enrolled, consisting of about 41 with ophthalmopathy and roughly 59 with stable hyperthyroidism. In total, 135 blood samples were TCR-sequenced: around 42 ophthalmopathy, roughly 80 hyperthyroidism and some 17 hyperthyroidism-to-ophthalmopathy patients. Following sampling, methimazole starting at 30 mg daily was administered to hyperthyroidism patients, and high-dose intravenous methylprednisolone was administered to ophthalmopathy patients. An independent validation cohort was composed of 18 hyperthyroidism patients and about 16 patients who later progressed from hyperthyroidism to ophthalmopathy. General findings and caveats noted by the study authors: In validation, the model predicted ophthalmopathy progression with 55% to 71% sensitivity and less than 80% specificity; some twelve predicted patients were CT-confirmed with GO in a median of around 6 months. Ophthalmopathy was separated from stable hyperthyroidism by the 13-signature model with roughly 87% sensitivity and around 81% specificity in cross-validation and with 80%/75% in the test set. Among expanded thyroid clonotypes with frequency above 0.001, most also showed up in blood, which suggests that blood repertoires may reflect the thyroid immune response. No statistical method was used to predetermine the sample size, and group allocation was not hidden from the investigators.

CDR1 and CDR2 are drawn from the germline V gene (reference sequence): MNHNY, SVGAGI. There are 15 amino acids in the CDR3, from cysteine to phenylalanine inclusive. The kept DNA is CDR3 alone, 45 bases in frame from the first base. V is pruned by 5 bases and J by 5 bases, leaving 10 bases of the junction without a gene match. About this clonotype itself: There is no known antigen for this receptor. Nothing much larger sits one base from this clone, and base qualities are not available.

Patients with hyperthyroidism were aged 18 to 65 years, had been newly diagnosed, and had a disease duration of less than 2 months. Patients with other autoimmune diseases, uncontrolled infections, pregnancy or lactation were excluded. Clinical symptoms, serum thyroxine, TRAb, thyroid ultrasound and orbital computed tomography formed the basis of the diagnosis. Total RNA was extracted with Trizol reagent and quality-checked on an Agilent 2100 Bioanalyzer. For repertoire sequencing, the TCR beta CDR3 regions were amplified from RNA transcripts. The first round was an RT-PCR using HTBI primers with the Qiagen OneStep RT-PCR kit, and this first round was followed by a second-round multiplex PCR, then size selection and purification. The libraries underwent paired-end sequencing with 100 bp reads on an Illumina HiSeq2000. The authors' analysis ran thus. SOAPnuke was used to process the reads, throwing out any read that had adapters, had uncalled bases, had a mean Phred below 15, or lacked an exact constant-primer or identifier match. COPE v1.2.5 was used to merge high-quality paired reads. Each unique nucleotide sequence was treated as a clonotype, and MiTCR v1.1 was used to align the clonotypes to the IMGT TRB V, D and J references. The analysis was limited to V-J combinations with a frequency above 0.0001, which together covered 98% to 99.2% of repertoires. For each V-J combination, a TCR clonal expansion and chaos score was defined as the ratio of F50 clonal expansion to chaos observed in the TCRdist matrix. Welch's t-statistics and random forest were used to reduce features to approximately 13 V-J combinations, which were fed into a naive Bayes classifier. The Morisita-Horn index was used to measure how similar the thyroid and blood repertoires were. TCRdb ran its own pipeline on the public reads, namely fastp trimming at Q25 and MiXCR clone calling, and kept in-frame beta chains. CDR3 protein duplicates are merged, each entry listing the most common genes and DNA. The V and J calls were determined by TCRdb, not by the authors. In this sample the table shows over a million distinct CDR3 sequences, 35% to 40% of which occur a single time. Clones ranked in the top ten supply around 10% of the sample.

This receptor was taken from an adult man with Graves' hyperthyroidism. The sample was peripheral blood or thyroid tissue (not recorded which). Recombination linked TRBV6-6 to TRBJ2-5; a stretch of 8 junction bases matches TRBD2. This receptor carries the CDR3 CASSHDGRAWETQYF. The DNA is as follows: TGTGCCAGCAGTCACGACGGGAGGGCCTGGGAGACCCAGTACTTC.